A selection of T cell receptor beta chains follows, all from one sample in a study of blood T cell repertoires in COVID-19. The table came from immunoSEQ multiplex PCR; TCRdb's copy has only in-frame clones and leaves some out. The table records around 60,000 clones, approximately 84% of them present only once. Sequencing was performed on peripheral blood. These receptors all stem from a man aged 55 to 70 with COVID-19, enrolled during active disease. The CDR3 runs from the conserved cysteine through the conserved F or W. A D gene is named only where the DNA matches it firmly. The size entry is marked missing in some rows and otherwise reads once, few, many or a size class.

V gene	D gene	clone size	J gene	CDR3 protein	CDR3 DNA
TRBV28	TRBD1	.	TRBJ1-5	CASTLAQGVDQPQHF	TGTGCCAGCACTTTAGCGCAGGGGGTGGATCAGCCCCAGCATTTT
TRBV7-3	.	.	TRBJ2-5	CASSGGGTEETQYF	TGTGCCAGCAGCGGAGGAGGGACAGAAGAGACCCAGTACTTC
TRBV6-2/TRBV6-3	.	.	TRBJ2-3	CASSPFSRGGRNTQYF	TGTGCCAGCAGCCCCTTCTCGCGGGGTGGCAGGAATACGCAGTATTTT
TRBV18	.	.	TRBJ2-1	CASSPEGGDEQFF	TGTGCCAGCTCACCTGAGGGGGGGGATGAGCAGTTCTTC
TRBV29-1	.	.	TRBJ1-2	CSAEGGGYGYTF	TGCAGCGCCGAGGGGGGGGGCTATGGCTACACCTTC
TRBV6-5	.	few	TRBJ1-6	CASHDRSSPLHF	TGTGCCAGCCATGACAGGAGTTCACCCCTCCACTTT
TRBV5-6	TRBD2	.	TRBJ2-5	CASSGTSGSLETQYF	TGTGCCAGCAGCGGGACTAGCGGGAGTCTGGAGACCCAGTACTTC
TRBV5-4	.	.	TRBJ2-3	CASREGAGTDTQYF	TGTGCCAGCAGGGAGGGGGCTGGCACAGATACGCAGTATTTT
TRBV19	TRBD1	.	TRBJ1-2	CASSTTRDRGVYGYTF	TGTGCCAGTAGTACCACCCGGGACAGGGGTGTTTATGGCTACACCTTC
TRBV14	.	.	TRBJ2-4	CASSQRRGGRDIQYF	TGTGCCAGCAGCCAGAGGAGAGGGGGTCGGGACATTCAGTACTTC
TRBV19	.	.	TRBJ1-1	CASSRDGQSTEAFF	TGTGCCAGTAGCCGGGACGGACAGAGCACTGAAGCTTTCTTT
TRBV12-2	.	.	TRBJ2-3	CASRLNRDPGTSTDTQYF	TGTGCAAGTCGCTTAAACCGGGACCCCGGGACAAGTACAGATACGCAGTATTTT
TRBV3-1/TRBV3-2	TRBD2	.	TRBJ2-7	CASSQGEGLAWDEQYF	TGTGCCAGCAGCCAAGGGGAGGGACTAGCATGGGACGAGCAGTACTTC
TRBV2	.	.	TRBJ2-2	CASRAESTNTGELFF	TGTGCCAGCAGGGCGGAATCCACGAACACCGGGGAGCTGTTTTTT
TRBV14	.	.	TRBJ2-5	CASSQGRIWAQETQYF	TGTGCCAGCAGCCAAGGGAGGATTTGGGCCCAAGAGACCCAGTACTTC
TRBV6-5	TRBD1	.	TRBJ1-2	CASGTGGGIGYTF	TGTGCCAGCGGGACAGGGGGCGGAATTGGCTACACCTTC
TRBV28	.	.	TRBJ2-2	CASNPRAGFDTGELFF	TGTGCCAGCAACCCAAGGGCGGGTTTCGACACCGGGGAACTGTTTTTT
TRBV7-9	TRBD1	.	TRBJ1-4	CASSLGGQKGEKLFF	TGTGCCAGCAGCTTAGGGGGACAGAAGGGAGAAAAACTGTTTTTT
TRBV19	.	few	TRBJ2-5	CASRSTPTAQETQYF	TGTGCCAGTAGGAGCACTCCGACAGCTCAAGAGACCCAGTACTTC
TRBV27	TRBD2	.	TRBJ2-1	CASSPLPTSHEQFF	TGTGCCAGCAGCCCTCTCCCGACTAGCCATGAGCAGTTCTTC
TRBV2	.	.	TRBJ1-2	CASSDPNGYTF	TGTGCCAGCAGTGACCCCAATGGCTACACCTTC
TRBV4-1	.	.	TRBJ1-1	CASSLRQEDTEAFF	TGCGCCAGCAGCCTTCGACAGGAGGACACTGAAGCTTTCTTT
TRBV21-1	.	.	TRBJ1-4	CASSHRVGEEKLFF	TGTGCCAGCAGCCACAGGGTAGGGGAGGAAAAACTGTTTTTT
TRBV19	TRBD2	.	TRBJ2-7	CASSSPRGGPRSSYEQYF	TGTGCCAGTAGTTCCCCGCGCGGGGGGCCCAGGAGCTCCTACGAGCAGTACTTC
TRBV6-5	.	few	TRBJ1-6	CASILTRDYNSPLHF	TGTGCCAGCATTCTTACCAGGGATTATAATTCACCCCTCCACTTT
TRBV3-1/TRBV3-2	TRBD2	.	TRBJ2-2	CASSQDARGLAGTNTGELFF	TGTGCCAGCAGCCAAGACGCACGAGGACTAGCGGGGACGAACACCGGGGAGCTGTTTTTT
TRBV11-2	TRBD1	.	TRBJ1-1	CASSSDRGPAEAFF	TGTGCCAGCAGCTCGGACAGGGGGCCCGCTGAAGCTTTCTTT
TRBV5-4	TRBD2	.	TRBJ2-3	CASSTKLAGGPIDTQYF	TGTGCCAGCAGCACCAAATTAGCGGGGGGGCCTATAGATACGCAGTATTTT
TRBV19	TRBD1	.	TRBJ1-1	CASSTPARGHTEAFF	TGTGCCAGTAGTACCCCAGCAAGGGGGCACACTGAAGCTTTCTTT
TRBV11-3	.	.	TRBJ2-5	CASSLVYQETQYF	TGTGCCAGCAGCTTAGTATACCAAGAGACCCAGTACTTC
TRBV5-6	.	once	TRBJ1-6	CASSFYRNSPLHF	TGTGCCAGCAGCTTCTACCGTAATTCACCCCTCCACTTT
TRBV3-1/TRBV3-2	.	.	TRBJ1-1	CASSRAVGGDEAFF	TGTGCCAGCAGCCGGGCGGTAGGAGGAGATGAAGCTTTCTTT
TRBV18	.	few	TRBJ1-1	CASSPSVPPRTEAFF	.
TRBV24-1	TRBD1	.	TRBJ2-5	CATSDQGGQDPETQYF	TGTGCCACCAGTGACCAAGGGGGCCAAGACCCAGAGACCCAGTACTTC
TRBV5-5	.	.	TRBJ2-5	CASSLGLASGETQYF	TGTGCCAGCAGCTTGGGCCTAGCGAGCGGTGAGACCCAGTACTTC
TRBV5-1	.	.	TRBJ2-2	CASSPTGFTGELFF	TGCGCCAGCAGCCCTACAGGGTTCACCGGGGAGCTGTTTTTT
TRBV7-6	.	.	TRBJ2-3	CASSLGRAPTDTQYF	TGTGCCAGCAGCTTAGGCAGGGCCCCCACAGATACGCAGTATTTT
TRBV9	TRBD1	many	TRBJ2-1	CASSVGQGNYNEQFF	TGTGCCAGCAGCGTTGGACAGGGGAACTACAATGAGCAGTTCTTC
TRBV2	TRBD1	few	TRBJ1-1	CASSDRTGGTEAFF	TGTGCCAGCAGTGACAGGACAGGGGGCACTGAAGCTTTCTTT
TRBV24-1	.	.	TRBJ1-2	CATSEGVYYGYTF	TGTGCCACCAGTGAAGGGGTATACTATGGCTACACCTTC
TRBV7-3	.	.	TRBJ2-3	CASSFHQADSTDTQYF	TGTGCCAGCAGCTTCCATCAAGCGGATAGCACAGATACGCAGTATTTT
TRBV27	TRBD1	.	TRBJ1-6	CASSFWGQGDRSPLHF	TGTGCCAGCAGTTTTTGGGGACAGGGAGATAGGTCACCCCTCCACTTT
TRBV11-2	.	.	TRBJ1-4	CASSRGGATGQWEKLFF	TGTGCCAGCAGCCGGGGGGGCGCAACGGGGCAGTGGGAAAAACTGTTTTTT
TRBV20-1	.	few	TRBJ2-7	CSASSGHEQYF	TGCAGTGCTAGCTCAGGGCACGAGCAGTACTTC
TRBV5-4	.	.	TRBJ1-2	CASSLGGPNVFGYTF	TGTGCCAGCAGCTTGGGCGGTCCCAATGTATTTGGCTACACCTTC
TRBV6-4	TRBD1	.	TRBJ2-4	CASSYGTGTEVAKNIQYF	TGTGCCAGCAGTTACGGGACAGGGACCGAAGTAGCCAAAAACATTCAGTACTTC
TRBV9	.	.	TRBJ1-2	CASSVGLDGYTF	TGTGCCAGCAGCGTAGGTCTTGATGGCTACACCTTC